This T cell receptor beta chain was recovered during a study of T cell clones after liver transplantation. Study at large: In this trial, immunosuppression withdrawal was attempted within 2 years of liver transplant. A pre-transplant mixed lymphocyte reaction with TCRbeta sequencing defined graft-donor-reactive clones followed in post-transplant blood. As an antigen-independent comparator, third-party-reactive TCRbeta sequences came from pre-transplant mixed lymphocyte reactions.

The CDR3 is made up of 14 amino acids. Between the trimmed V and J ends, which lost 4 bases and 7 bases, there was a span of 18 bases. Germline V CDR1 and CDR2: SGHRS, YFSETQ. This clone was seen a single time. Its antigen is as yet unknown. Here immunoSEQ multiplex PCR was the method, and the copy in TCRdb shows in-frame clones only, minus some. The profile covers tens of thousands of clones, with around three quarters appearing a single time and 2.8% taken by the ten largest. Regarding the study as a whole: Post-transplant time points were not standardized, so conclusions are preliminary.

The chain links TRBV5-1 to TRBJ2-7, with no clear D. Sequences were derived from CD4+ T cells from blood, sampled at the roughly 15-month timepoint. This clonotype originated in a human patient who received a liver transplant. A subset of T cells may come from the graft donor. As DNA, the CDR3 is TGCGCCAGCAGCCCGGGTGCTACACCTGCTGAGCAGTACTTC. Amino acid sequence: CASSPGATPAEQYF.